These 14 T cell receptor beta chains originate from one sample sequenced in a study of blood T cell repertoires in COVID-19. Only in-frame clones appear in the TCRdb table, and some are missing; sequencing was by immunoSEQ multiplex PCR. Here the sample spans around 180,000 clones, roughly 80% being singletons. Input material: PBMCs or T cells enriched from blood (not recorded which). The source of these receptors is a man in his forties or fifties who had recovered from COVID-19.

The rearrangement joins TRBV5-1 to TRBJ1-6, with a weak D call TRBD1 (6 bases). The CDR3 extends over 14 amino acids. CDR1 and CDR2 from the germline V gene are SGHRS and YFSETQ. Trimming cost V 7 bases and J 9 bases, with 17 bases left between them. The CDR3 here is CASSEGGARSPLHF. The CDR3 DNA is TGCGCCAGCTCCGAGGGGGGGGCGCGTTCACCCCTCCACTTT. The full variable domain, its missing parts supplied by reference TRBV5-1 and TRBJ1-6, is KAGVTQTPRYLIKTRGQQVTLSCSPISGHRSVSWYQQTPGQGLQFLFEYFSETQRNKGNFPGRFSGRQFSNSRSEMNVSTLELGDSALYLCASSEGGARSPLHFGNGTRLTVT.

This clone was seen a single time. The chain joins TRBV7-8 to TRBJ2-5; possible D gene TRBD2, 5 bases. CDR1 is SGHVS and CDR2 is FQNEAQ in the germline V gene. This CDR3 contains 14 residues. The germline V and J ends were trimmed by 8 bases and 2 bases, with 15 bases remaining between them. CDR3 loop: CASESRAEQETQYF. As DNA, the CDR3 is TGTGCCAGCGAGTCGAGAGCGGAACAAGAGACCCAGTACTTC.

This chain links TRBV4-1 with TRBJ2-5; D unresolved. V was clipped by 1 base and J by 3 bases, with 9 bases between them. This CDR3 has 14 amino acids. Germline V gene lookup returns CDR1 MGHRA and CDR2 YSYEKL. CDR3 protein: CASSQVISEETQYF. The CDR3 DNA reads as TGCGCCAGCAGCCAAGTTATTTCAGAAGAGACCCAGTACTTC.

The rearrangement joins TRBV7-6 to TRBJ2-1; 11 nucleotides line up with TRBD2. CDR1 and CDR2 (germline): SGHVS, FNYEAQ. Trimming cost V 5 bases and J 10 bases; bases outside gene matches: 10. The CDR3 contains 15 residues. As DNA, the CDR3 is TGTGCCAGCAGCCCCGGGACTAGCGGATTTAGGGAGCAGTTCTTC. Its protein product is CASSPGTSGFREQFF.

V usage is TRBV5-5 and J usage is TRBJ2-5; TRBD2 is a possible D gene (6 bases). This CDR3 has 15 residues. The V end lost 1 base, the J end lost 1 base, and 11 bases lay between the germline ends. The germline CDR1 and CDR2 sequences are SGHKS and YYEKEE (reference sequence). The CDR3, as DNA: TGTGCCAGCAGCTTGTTGGGGGGACCCCAAGAGACCCAGTACTTC. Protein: CASSLLGGPQETQYF.

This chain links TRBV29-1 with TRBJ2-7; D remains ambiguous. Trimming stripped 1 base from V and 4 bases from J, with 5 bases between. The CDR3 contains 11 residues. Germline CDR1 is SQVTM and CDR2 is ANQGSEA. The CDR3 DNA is TGCAGCGTTGAAGCCGTTTACGAGCAGTACTTC. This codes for CSVEAVYEQYF.

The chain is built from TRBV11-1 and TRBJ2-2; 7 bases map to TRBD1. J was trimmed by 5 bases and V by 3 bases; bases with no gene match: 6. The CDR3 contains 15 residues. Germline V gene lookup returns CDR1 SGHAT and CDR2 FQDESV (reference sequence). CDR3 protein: CASSFIGRGTGELFF. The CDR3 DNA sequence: TGTGCCAGCAGCTTTATAGGCAGGGGGACCGGGGAGCTGTTTTTT.

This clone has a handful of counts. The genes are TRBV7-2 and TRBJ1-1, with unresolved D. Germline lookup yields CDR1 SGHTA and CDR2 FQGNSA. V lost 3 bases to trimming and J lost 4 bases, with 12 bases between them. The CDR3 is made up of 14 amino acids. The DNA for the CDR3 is TGTGCCAGCAGCTTCTCCGGGTCGAGCACTGAAGCTTTCTTT. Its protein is CASSFSGSSTEAFF.

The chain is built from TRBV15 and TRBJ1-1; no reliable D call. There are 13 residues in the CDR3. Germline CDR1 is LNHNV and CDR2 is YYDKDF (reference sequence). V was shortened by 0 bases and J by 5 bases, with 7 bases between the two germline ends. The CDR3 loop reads CATSRDPGTEAFF. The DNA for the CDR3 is TGTGCCACCAGCAGAGATCCGGGTACTGAAGCTTTCTTT. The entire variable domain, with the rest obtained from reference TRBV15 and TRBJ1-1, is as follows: DAMVIQNPRYQVTQFGKPVTLSCSQTLNHNVMYWYQQKSSQAPKLLFHYYDKDFNNEADTPDNFQSRRPNTSFCFLDIRSPGLGDTAMYLCATSRDPGTEAFFGQGTRLTVV.

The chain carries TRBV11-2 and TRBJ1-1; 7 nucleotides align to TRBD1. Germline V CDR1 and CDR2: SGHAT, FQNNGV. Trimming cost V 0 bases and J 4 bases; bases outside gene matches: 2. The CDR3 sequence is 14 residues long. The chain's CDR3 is CASSLDSGGTEAFF. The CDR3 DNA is TGTGCCAGCAGCTTAGATTCAGGGGGCACTGAAGCTTTCTTT.

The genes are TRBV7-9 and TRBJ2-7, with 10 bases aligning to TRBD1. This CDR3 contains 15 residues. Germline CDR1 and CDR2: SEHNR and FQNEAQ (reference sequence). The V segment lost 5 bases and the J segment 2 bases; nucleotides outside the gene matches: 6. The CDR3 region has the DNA TGTGCCAGCAGCGCCCCCGGGACAGGGGCCTACGAGCAGTACTTC. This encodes CASSAPGTGAYEQYF. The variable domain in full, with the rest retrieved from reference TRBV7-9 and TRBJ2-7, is DTGVSQNPRHKITKRGQNVTFRCDPISEHNRLYWYRQTLGQGPEFLTYFQNEAQLEKSRLLSDRFSAERPKGSFSTLEIQRTEQGDSAMYLCASSAPGTGAYEQYFGPGTRLTVT.

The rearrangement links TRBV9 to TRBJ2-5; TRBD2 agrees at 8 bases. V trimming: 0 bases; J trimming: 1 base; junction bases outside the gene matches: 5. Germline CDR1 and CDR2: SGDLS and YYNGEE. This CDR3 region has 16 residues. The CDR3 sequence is CASSVAPGGGQETQYF. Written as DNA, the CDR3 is TGTGCCAGCAGCGTAGCCCCCGGGGGGGGCCAAGAGACCCAGTACTTC.

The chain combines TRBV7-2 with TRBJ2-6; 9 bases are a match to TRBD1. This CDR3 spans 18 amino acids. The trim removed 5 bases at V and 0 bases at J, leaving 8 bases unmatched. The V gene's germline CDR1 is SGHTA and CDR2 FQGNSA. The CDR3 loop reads CASSHGQGFSSGANVLTF. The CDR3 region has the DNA TGTGCCAGCAGCCACGGACAGGGGTTTAGCTCTGGGGCCAACGTCCTGACTTTC.

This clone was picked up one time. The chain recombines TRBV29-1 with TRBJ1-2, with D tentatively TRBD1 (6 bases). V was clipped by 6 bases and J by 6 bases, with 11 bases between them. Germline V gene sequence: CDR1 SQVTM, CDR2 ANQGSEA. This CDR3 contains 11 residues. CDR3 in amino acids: CSVRGGDGYTF. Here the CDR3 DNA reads TGCAGCGTCAGAGGGGGAGATGGCTACACCTTC.